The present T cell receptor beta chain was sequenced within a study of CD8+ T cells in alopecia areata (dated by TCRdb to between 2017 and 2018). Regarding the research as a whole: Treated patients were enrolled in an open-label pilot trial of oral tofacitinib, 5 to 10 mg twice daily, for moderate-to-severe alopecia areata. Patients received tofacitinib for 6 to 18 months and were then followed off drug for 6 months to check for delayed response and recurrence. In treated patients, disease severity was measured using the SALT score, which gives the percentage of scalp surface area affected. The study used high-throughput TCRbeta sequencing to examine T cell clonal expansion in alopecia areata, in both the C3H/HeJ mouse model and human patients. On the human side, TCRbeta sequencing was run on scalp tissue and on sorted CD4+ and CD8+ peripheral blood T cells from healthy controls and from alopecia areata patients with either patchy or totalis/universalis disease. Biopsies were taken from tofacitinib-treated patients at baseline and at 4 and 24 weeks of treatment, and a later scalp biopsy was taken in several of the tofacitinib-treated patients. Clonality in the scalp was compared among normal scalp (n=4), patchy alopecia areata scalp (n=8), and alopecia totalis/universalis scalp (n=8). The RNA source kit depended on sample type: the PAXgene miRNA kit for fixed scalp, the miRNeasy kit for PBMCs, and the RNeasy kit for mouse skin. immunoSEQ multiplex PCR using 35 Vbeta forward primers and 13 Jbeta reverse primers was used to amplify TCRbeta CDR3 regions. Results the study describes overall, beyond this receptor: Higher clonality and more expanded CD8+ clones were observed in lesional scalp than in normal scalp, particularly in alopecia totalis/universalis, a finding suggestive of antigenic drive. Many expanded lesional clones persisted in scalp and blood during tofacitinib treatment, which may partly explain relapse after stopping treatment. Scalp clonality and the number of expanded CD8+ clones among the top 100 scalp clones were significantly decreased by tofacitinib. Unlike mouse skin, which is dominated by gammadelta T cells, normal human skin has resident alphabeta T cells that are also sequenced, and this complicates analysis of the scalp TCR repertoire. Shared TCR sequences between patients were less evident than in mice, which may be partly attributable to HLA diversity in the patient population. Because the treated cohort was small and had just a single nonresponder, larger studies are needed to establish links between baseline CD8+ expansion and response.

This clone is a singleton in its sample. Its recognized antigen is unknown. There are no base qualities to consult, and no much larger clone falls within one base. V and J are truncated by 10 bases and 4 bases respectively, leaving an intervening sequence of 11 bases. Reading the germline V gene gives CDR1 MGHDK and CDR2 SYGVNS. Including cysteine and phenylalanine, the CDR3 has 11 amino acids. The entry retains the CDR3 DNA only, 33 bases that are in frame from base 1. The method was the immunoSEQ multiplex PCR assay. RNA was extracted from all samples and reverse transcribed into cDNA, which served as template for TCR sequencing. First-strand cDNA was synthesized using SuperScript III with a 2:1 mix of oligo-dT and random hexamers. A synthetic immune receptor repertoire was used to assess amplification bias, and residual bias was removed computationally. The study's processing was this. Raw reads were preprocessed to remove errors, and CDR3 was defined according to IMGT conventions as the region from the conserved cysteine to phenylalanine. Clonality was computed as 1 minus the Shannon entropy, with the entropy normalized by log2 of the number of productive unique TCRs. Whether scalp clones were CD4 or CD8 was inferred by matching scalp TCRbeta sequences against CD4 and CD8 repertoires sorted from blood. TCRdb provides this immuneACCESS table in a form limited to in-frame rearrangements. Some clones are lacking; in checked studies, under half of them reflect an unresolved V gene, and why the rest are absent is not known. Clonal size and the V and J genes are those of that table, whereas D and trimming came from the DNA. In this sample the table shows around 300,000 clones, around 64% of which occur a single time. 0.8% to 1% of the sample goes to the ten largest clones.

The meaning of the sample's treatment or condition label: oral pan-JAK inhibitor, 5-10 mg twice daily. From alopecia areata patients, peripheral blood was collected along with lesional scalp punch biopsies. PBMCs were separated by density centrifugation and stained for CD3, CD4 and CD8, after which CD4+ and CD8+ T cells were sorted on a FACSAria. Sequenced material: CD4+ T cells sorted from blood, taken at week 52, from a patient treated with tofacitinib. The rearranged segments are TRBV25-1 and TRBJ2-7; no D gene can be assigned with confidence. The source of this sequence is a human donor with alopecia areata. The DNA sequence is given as TGTGCCACCCAAAGGGTATACGAGCAGTACTTC. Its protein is CATQRVYEQYF.